The 4 T cell receptor beta chains below all came from one sample that was sequenced in a study of blood T cells in healthy people across ages. With a J-beta primer mix and a sample-barcoded 5' primer, a second PCR ran about 6 to 11 cycles. Using its own MiXCR run on the 5' RACE reads, TCRdb lists one record per CDR3 protein. Counted here are about 1.4 million distinct CDR3 sequences, roughly 60% occurring once; the ten biggest clones make up about 6.3%. The source material was blood. These receptors all stem from a man in his late teens or twenties in good health.

The rearrangement uses TRBV12-3 or TRBV12-4 and TRBJ1-5; 10 bases agree with TRBD1. The CDR3 has 16 residues. The J segment lost 11 bases and the V segment lost 2 bases, leaving 12 bases of the junction unmatched. The CDR3 DNA follows: TGTGCCAGCAGTTTAAGGGGACAGGGGTTGGGTAGGGCCCAGCATTTT. Protein: CASSLRGQGLGRAQHF.

The chain recombines TRBV11-2 with TRBJ2-7; D unclear. Germline CDR1 reads SGHAT; CDR2 reads FQNNGV. V lost 5 bases to trimming and J lost 4 bases, with 12 bases between them. This CDR3 comprises 13 residues. CDR3 amino acids: CASSIGPAYEQYF. For the CDR3, the DNA is TGTGCCAGCAGCATAGGCCCGGCGTACGAGCAGTACTTC.

In its sample, this clonotype was seen a few times. This chain links TRBV7-9 with TRBJ2-5, with D unclear. The CDR3 runs to 14 residues. Germline CDR1 SEHNR, CDR2 FQNEAQ (reference sequence). Trimming stripped 5 bases from V and 0 bases from J, with 10 bases between. CDR3 coding DNA: TGTGCCAGCAGCCCAACACTGTACCAAGAGACCCAGTACTTC. As protein: CASSPTLYQETQYF.

V is TRBV20-1 and J is TRBJ2-4; D might be TRBD1 or TRBD2, each matching 5 bases. TRBJ2-7 matches the DNA end more closely, so the J call is doubtful. Germline assignment: CDR1 DFQATT and CDR2 SNEGSKA (reference sequence). The CDR3 covers 16 residues. The CDR3 spells CSAPAQLAGGAGEQYF. CDR3 nucleotide sequence: TGCAGTGCTCCTGCCCAACTTGCGGGTGGGGCCGGCGAGCAGTACTTC.